This T cell receptor beta chain emerged from a study of radiotherapy plus CTLA-4 blockade in lung cancer. Study at large: Objective responses occurred in around 20% of patients; roughly 31% had disease control.

Assay used: immunoSEQ multiplex PCR; TCRdb lists only in-frame clones, some missing. The sample records 45,000 or so clones, around 72% being singletons. This CDR3 spans 14 amino acids. V was pared by 3 bases and J by 0 bases, with 7 bases between. The germline gives CDR1 SGHKS, CDR2 YYEKEE (reference sequence). As to this clone: The antigen is not known.

Study-wide results and limits: Best predicting response, reportedly, were early blood T cell clone dynamics, with interferon-beta.

The chain has TRBV5-5 and TRBJ2-1; D unclear. This specimen was peripheral blood, taken from a patient treated with radiotherapy plus ipilimumab. This clonotype originated in a human donor with non-small cell lung cancer who had a complete response to radiotherapy plus ipilimumab. CDR3 sequence: CASSSVSSYNEQFF. In nucleotides, the CDR3 is TGTGCCAGCAGCTCCGTTAGCTCCTACAATGAGCAGTTCTTC.